This TCR beta chain was sequenced in a study of cytotoxic CD8 clonotypes in ibrutinib-treated CLL. Study as a whole: Productive templates averaged approximately 260,000 per sample, and productive rearrangements around 97,000.

Profiled with immunoSEQ multiplex PCR; TCRdb holds only in-frame clones, not every one. The sample lists about 56,000 clones, 56% occurring once. Findings of the study overall: Elevated clonality accompanied ibrutinib response, with a return toward baseline values at progression. The clonality rise at ibrutinib response reflected private clonotype expansion.

With cryopreserved PBMCs as the source, approximately 2 micrograms of genomic DNA went to TCR beta libraries. Germline loops: CDR1 WSHSY, CDR2 SAAADI. CDR3 size: 16 residues. V lost 4 bases to trimming and J lost 4 bases; unmatched junction nucleotides: 6. As regards this clone: Its specificity is unknown.

The starting material was PBMCs, obtained after 24 months of ibrutinib treatment. The sequence was obtained from a human donor with chronic lymphocytic leukemia. The chain employs TRBV10-2 and TRBJ2-3, with TRBD2 matching over 12 bases. CDR3 coding DNA: TGCGCCAGCAGTGGTCGGGGGACTAGCGGGTCAGATACGCAGTATTTT. The encoded protein is CASSGRGTSGSDTQYF.